This TCR beta chain came from a study of shared clonotypes between healthy human individuals. Study-level findings and limits: The diversity represented, both genetic and in exposure history, was limited by few donors.

Notes on this clone: Its antigen is currently unknown.

About 100 million PBMCs were counted before genomic DNA extraction. Researchers ran the assay at a deep level. Unsorted PBMC samples were amplified in replicate PCRs containing around 310 ng DNA, 25,000 to 35,000 T cell genomes. The data were produced by immunoSEQ multiplex PCR, yet TCRdb's version contains in-frame clones alone and is incomplete. The table shows approximately 500,000 clones, with around 73% occurring only once. The germline gives CDR1 MNHEY, CDR2 SMNVEV (reference sequence). This CDR3 comprises 14 residues. V was trimmed by 6 bases and J by 0 bases, leaving 12 bases between them. The chain has TRBV27 and TRBJ2-7, with D perhaps TRBD1 (6 bases). The sequencing sample was made of PBMCs. The clonotype comes from a woman between 40 and 55 years old in good health. Some clones in this sample may be carry-over from other donors' samples. The DNA of the CDR3 is TGTGCCAGCAGGCGCCAGGGACACTCCTACGAGCAGTACTTC. This translates into CASRRQGHSYEQYF.